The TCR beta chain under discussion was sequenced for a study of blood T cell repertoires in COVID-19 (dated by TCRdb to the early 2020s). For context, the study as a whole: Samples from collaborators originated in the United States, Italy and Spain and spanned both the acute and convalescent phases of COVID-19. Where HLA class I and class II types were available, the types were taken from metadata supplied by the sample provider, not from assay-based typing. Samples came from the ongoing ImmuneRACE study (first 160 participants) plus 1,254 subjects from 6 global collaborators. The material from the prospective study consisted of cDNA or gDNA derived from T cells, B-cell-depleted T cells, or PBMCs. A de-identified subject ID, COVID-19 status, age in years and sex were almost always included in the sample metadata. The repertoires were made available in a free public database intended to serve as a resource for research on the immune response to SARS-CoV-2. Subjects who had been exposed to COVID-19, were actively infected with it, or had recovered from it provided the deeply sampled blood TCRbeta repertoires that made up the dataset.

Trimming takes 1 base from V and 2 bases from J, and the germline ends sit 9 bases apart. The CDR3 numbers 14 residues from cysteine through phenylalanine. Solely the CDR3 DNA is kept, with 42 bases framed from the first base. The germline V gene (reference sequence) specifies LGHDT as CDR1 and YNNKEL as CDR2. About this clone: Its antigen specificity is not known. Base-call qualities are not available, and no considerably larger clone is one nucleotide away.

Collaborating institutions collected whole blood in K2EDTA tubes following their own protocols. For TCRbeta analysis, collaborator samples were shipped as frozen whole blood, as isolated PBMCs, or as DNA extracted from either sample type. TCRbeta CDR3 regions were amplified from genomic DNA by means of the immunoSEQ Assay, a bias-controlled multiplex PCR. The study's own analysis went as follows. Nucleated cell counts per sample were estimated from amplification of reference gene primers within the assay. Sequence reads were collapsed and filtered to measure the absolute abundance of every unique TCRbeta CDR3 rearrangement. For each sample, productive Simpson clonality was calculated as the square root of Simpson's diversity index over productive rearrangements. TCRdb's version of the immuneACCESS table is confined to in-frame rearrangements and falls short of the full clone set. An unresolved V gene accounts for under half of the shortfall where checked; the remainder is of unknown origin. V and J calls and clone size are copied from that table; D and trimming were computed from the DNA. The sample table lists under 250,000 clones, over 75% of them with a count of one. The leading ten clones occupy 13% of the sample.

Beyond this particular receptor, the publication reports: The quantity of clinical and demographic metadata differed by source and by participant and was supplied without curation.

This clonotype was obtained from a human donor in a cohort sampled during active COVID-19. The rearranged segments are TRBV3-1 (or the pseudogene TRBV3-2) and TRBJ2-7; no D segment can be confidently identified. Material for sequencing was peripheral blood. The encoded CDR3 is CASSQVMGPYEQYF. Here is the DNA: TGTGCCAGCAGCCAAGTAATGGGCCCCTACGAGCAGTACTTC.